This is a list of T cell receptor beta chains from one sample in a study of T cells after yellow fever vaccination. TCRdb ran MiXCR on the 5' RACE reads and lists one entry per CDR3 protein. The table lists a few hundred thousand distinct CDR3 sequences, 4.1% of them singletons. Source: PBMCs, taken 5 days after the yellow fever booster vaccination. These receptors were taken from a man between 18 and 29 years old who received the YFV17D yellow fever vaccine. The CDR3 runs from the conserved cysteine through the conserved F or W. Fields, in order: V gene, D gene, clone size, J gene, CDR3 DNA, CDR3 protein. D genes are given only for firm matches. The size entry is marked missing in some rows and otherwise reads once, few, many or a size class.

>TRBV7-2|.|few|TRBJ2-5
TGTGCCAGCAGCTTAGAATTAGCACGGGGATTGAAGACCCAGTACTTC
CASSLELARGLKTQYF
>TRBV28|.|.|TRBJ1-1
TGTGCCAGCAGTTTTTTGCCACCGAACACTGAAGCTTTCTTT
CASSFLPPNTEAFF
>TRBV3-1|.|.|TRBJ1-1
TGTGCCAGCAGCAAAAATGATCAGCTCGAAGCTTTCTTT
CASSKNDQLEAFF
>TRBV7-8|TRBD2|.|TRBJ2-3
TGTGCCAGCAGCCCAAACTCTGGCGGGGGGGGTGGAGATACGCAGTATTTT
CASSPNSGGGGGDTQYF
>TRBV7-2|TRBD2|many|TRBJ2-2
TGTGCCAGCAGGGGGACTAGTTACACCGGGGAGCTGTTTTTT
CASRGTSYTGELFF
>TRBV4-1|.|.|TRBJ1-1
TGCGCCAGCAGCCAAGTTGGGGGTATGAACACTGAAGCTTTCTTT
CASSQVGGMNTEAFF
>TRBV18|.|few|TRBJ1-1
TGTGCCAGCTCACCATTCGGTGGGGGGAACACTGAAGCTTTCTTT
CASSPFGGGNTEAFF
>TRBV4-3|.|few|TRBJ2-1
TGCGCCAGCAGCCAAGGCCCTTCTAGCGAACGGCTGTTCTTC
CASSQGPSSERLFF
>TRBV12-3/TRBV12-4|TRBD1|.|TRBJ1-1
TGTGCCAGCCGACCTCAGGGGGGAACTGAAGCTTTCTTT
CASRPQGGTEAFF
>TRBV7-2|.|many|TRBJ2-3
TGTGCCAGCGCCGCACACGGGGCAGATACGCAGTATTTT
CASAAHGADTQYF
>TRBV5-6|.|many|TRBJ2-1
TGTGCCAGCGCTACCTACAATGAGCAGTTCTTC
CASATYNEQFF
>TRBV5-4|TRBD1|few|TRBJ2-7
TGTGCCAGCAGCCCTGGGACAGGGTCGACCTACGAGCAGTACTTC
CASSPGTGSTYEQYF
>TRBV29-1|.|many|TRBJ1-3
TGCAGCGTTGAGCGCGGGGTCTCTGGAAACACCATATATTTT
CSVERGVSGNTIYF
>TRBV9|.|.|TRBJ2-3
TGTGCCAGCAGCGTGATCCAGGGGAGCACAGATACGCAGTATTTT
CASSVIQGSTDTQYF
>TRBV7-3|.|few|TRBJ2-3
TGTGCCAGCAGCTTAGGCGGGCTGGTGGCAGATACGCAGTATTTT
CASSLGGLVADTQYF
>TRBV18|.|few|TRBJ2-3
TGTGCCAGCTCACCACCGTCGCAGGGTACGGTAGACGGGGGAGATACGCAGTATTTT
CASSPPSQGTVDGGDTQYF
>TRBV5-1|.|few|TRBJ2-2
TGCGCCAGCAGCCCACAGGGCGATGGCACCGGGGAGCTGTTTTTT
CASSPQGDGTGELFF
>TRBV6-5|.|few|TRBJ2-1
TGTGCCAGCAGCCCCGACGGAGGTTCCTACAATGAGCAGTTCTTC
CASSPDGGSYNEQFF
>TRBV2|.|few|TRBJ2-7
TGTGCCAGCAGGGACCCGCTACTAGAGCAGTACTTC
CASRDPLLEQYF
>TRBV5-1|TRBD1|.|TRBJ2-2
TGCGCCAGCAGCCCGACGGGACAGTACACCGGGGAGCTGTTTTTT
CASSPTGQYTGELFF
>TRBV5-1|TRBD2|many|TRBJ2-1
TGCGCCAGCAGGATTCGGGTGCGGGGGGGGTCCTACAATGAGCAGTTCTTC
CASRIRVRGGSYNEQFF
>TRBV5-1|TRBD2|many|TRBJ2-3
TGCGCCAGCAGGGCCGGGACTAGCGGGGGCCCGGGTACGCAGTATTTT
CASRAGTSGGPGTQYF
>TRBV4-1|TRBD1|many|TRBJ1-1
TGCGCCAGCAGTGGACAGGGACGGAACACTGAAGCTTTCTTT
CASSGQGRNTEAFF
>TRBV6-5|.|many|TRBJ1-1
TGTGCCAGCAGTTACCCGGCGGGGGTTGAAGCTTTCTTT
CASSYPAGVEAFF
>TRBV20-1|.|.|TRBJ2-5
TGCAGTGCTAGAGCGGGGCCAGGACAAGAGACCCAGTACTTC
CSARAGPGQETQYF
>TRBV4-1|.|.|TRBJ1-1
TGCGCCAGCAGCCCCGGGGAAGGGGGACCTACTATGAACACTGAAGCTTTCTTT
CASSPGEGGPTMNTEAFF
>TRBV5-1|TRBD1|.|TRBJ1-1
TGCGCCAGCAGCTTTACAGGGGGTCCGAACACTGAAGCTTTCTTT
CASSFTGGPNTEAFF
>TRBV7-9|.|few|TRBJ2-3
TGTGCCAGCAGCTTACTTAGGACTAGCACAGATACGCAGTATTTT
CASSLLRTSTDTQYF
>TRBV29-1|TRBD2|few|TRBJ2-5
TGCAGCGCGACCCAGGGCGGGGGGTCCTGGTCGACCCAGTACTTC
CSATQGGGSWSTQYF
>TRBV4-3|TRBD1|many|TRBJ2-1
TGCGCCAGCAGCCGTACGCATAAACAGGGGTCTGAGCAGTTCTTC
CASSRTHKQGSEQFF
>TRBV19|.|few|TRBJ2-2
TGTGCCAGTATCCCGGGGGCCGGGGAGCTGTTTTTT
CASIPGAGELFF
>TRBV20-1|TRBD1|.|TRBJ2-1
TGCAGTGCGGGGACAGGGCACAGGGAGCAGTTCTTC
CSAGTGHREQFF
>TRBV7-9|.|few|TRBJ1-1
TGTGCCAGCAGCTTTCCGAGGGGCGGTGGGAACACTGAAGCTTTCTTT
CASSFPRGGGNTEAFF
>TRBV20-1|.|many|TRBJ2-1
TGCAGTGCTCTCAGGTGGAGAACCTCCAATGAGCAGTTCTTC
CSALRWRTSNEQFF
>TRBV6-6|.|.|TRBJ2-3
TGTGCCAGCAGTTACTCGAATTTGGGCACAGATACGCAGTATTTT
CASSYSNLGTDTQYF
>TRBV9|TRBD1|.|TRBJ1-4
TGTGCCAGCAGCCGTAGCCCTCAGGGGGCAGATGAAAAACTGTTTTTT
CASSRSPQGADEKLFF
>TRBV5-1|TRBD2|once|TRBJ2-1
TGCGCCAGCATCCTTCTTAGCGGGGGGGCGGCCAATGAGCAGTTCTTC
CASILLSGGAANEQFF
>TRBV19|.|.|TRBJ1-2
TGTGCCAGTAGGCCACCGGGGGGCCGGCTCTATGGCTACACCTTC
CASRPPGGRLYGYTF
>TRBV2|TRBD1|few|TRBJ2-3
TGTGCCAGCAAGGGGAGCAGAGGGGGCCTCCCAGATACGCAGTATTTT
CASKGSRGGLPDTQYF
>TRBV28|.|.|TRBJ2-1
TGTGCCAGCAGTTTGGCGGCGGAATACAATGAGCAGTTCTTC
CASSLAAEYNEQFF
>TRBV28|TRBD1|few|TRBJ2-5
TGTGCCAGCAGTTGGGACAGGGAGCAAGAGACCCAGTACTTC
CASSWDREQETQYF
>TRBV14|.|many|TRBJ1-2
TGTGCCAGCAGCCAAAGTCCAGGGTATGGCTACACCTTC
CASSQSPGYGYTF
>TRBV6-6|.|many|TRBJ2-7
TGTGCCAGCAGTTACGTCCGGATGAGCTCCTACGAGCAGTACTTC
CASSYVRMSSYEQYF
>TRBV12-3/TRBV12-4|TRBD1|few|TRBJ2-3
TGTGCCAGCGGAGAACAGGGGAGTTCAGATACGCAGTATTTT
CASGEQGSSDTQYF
>TRBV12-3/TRBV12-4|TRBD2|few|TRBJ2-3
TGTGCCAGCAGTTTTGTGCGGGGGGCCCGTACGCAGTATTTT
CASSFVRGARTQYF
>TRBV27|.|many|TRBJ1-2
TGTGCCAGCAGTCCCGGACGGTCCTATGGCTACACCTTC
CASSPGRSYGYTF
>TRBV18|.|few|TRBJ2-5
TGTGCCAGCTCACCCTCCCTCCGTCCGGGGTCGGGCCAAGAGACCCAGTACTTC
CASSPSLRPGSGQETQYF
>TRBV20-1|.|many|TRBJ2-7
TGCAGTGCCCAGATGGGGGGGGGCGGCTACGAGCAGTACTTC
CSAQMGGGGYEQYF
>TRBV5-6|.|few|TRBJ1-1
TGTGCCAGCAGCTTGGACAAGGAAGCTTTCTTT
CASSLDKEAFF
>TRBV5-1|.|.|TRBJ2-5
TGCGCCAGCAGCTTGGAGGGGGTGGCCCAGTACTTC
CASSLEGVAQYF
>TRBV6-6|.|.|TRBJ2-3
TGTGCCAGCAGTTACCAAACAGACAGCCCCGTTTTCCCACTAAGCACAGATACGCAGTATTTT
CASSYQTDSPVFPLSTDTQYF
>TRBV10-3|TRBD1|.|TRBJ2-5
TGTGCCATCAGAAAGGGACAGGGGGGAGAGACCCAGTACTTC
CAIRKGQGGETQYF